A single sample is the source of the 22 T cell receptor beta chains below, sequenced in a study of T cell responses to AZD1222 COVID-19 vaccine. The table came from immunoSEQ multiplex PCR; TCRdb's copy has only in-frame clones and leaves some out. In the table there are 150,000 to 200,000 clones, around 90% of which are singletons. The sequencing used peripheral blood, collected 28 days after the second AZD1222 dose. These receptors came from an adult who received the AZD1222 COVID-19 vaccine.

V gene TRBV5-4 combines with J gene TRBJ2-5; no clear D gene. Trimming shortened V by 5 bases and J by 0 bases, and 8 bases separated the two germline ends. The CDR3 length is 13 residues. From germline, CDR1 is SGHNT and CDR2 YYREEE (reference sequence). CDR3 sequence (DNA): TGTGCCAGCAGTCAACGGTACCAAGAGACCCAGTACTTC. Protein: CASSQRYQETQYF.

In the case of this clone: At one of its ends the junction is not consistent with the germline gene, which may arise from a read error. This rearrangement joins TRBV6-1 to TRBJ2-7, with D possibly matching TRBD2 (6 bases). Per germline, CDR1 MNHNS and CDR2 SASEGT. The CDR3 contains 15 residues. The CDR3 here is CGSGRAGIGTYEQYF. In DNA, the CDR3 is TGCGGGAGCGGCAGGGCTGGGATTGGAACCTACGAGCAGTACTTC.

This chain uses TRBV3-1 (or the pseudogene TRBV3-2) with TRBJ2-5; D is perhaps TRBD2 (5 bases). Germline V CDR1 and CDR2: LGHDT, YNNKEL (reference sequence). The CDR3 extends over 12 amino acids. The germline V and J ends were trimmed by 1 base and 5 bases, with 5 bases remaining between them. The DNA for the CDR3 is TGTGCCAGCAGCCAAGCGGGGGAGACCCAGTACTTC. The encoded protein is CASSQAGETQYF.

CDR3 sequence reads: CSVRRGQGVQETQYF. Here the CDR3 DNA reads TGCAGCGTCCGCCGCGGACAGGGGGTCCAAGAGACCCAGTACTTC. The chain carries TRBV29-1 and TRBJ2-5, with TRBD1 matching over 10 bases. The CDR3 has 15 residues. The trim removed 6 bases at V and 1 base at J, leaving 8 bases unmatched. Germline CDR1 reads SQVTM; CDR2 reads ANQGSEA.

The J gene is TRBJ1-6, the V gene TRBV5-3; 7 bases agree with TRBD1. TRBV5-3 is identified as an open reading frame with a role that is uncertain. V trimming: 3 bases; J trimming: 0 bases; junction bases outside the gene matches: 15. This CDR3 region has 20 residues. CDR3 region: CARSSGDRDLTTSYNSPLHF. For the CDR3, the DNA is TGTGCCAGAAGCTCGGGTGACAGGGACCTTACCACCTCCTATAATTCACCCCTCCACTTT.

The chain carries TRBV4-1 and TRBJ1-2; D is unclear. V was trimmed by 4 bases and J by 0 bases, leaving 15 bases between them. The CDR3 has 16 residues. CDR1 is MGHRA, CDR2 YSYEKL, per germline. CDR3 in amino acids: CASSRKMEEPNYGYTF. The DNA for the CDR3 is TGCGCCAGCAGCCGCAAAATGGAGGAGCCTAACTATGGCTACACCTTC.

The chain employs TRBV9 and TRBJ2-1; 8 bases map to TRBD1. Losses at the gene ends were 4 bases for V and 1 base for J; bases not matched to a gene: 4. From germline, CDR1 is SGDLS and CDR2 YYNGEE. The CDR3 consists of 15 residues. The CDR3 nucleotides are TGTGCCAGCAGCATCCAGGGGGCTTCCTACAATGAGCAGTTCTTC. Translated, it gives CASSIQGASYNEQFF.

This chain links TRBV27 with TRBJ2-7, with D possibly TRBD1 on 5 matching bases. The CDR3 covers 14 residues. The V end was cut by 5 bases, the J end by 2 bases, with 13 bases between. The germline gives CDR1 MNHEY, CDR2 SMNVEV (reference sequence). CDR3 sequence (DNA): TGTGCCAGCAGTCCCCTCACAGGAACCTACGAGCAGTACTTC. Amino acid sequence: CASSPLTGTYEQYF.

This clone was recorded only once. CDR3 bases: TGTGCCACCAGCATTGACAGGGCTAGGGAGCAGTACTTC. Translating it yields CATSIDRAREQYF. V is TRBV15 and J is TRBJ2-7, with TRBD1 matching over 7 bases. Germline CDR1 LNHNV, CDR2 YYDKDF (reference sequence). V was pared by 4 bases and J by 7 bases, with 7 bases of the junction left unmatched. The CDR3 consists of 13 residues.

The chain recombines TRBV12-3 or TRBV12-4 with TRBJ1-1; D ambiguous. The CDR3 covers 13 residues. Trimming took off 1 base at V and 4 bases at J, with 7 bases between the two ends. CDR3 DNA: TGTGCCAGCAGTTTAGGACCGAGCACTGAAGCTTTCTTT. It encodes CASSLGPSTEAFF.

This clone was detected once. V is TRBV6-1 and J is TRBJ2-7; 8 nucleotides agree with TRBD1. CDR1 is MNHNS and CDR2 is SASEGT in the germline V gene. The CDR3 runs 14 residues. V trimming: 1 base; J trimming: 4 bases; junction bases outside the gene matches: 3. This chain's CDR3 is CASSEGQGYYEQYF. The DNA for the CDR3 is TGTGCCAGCAGTGAAGGACAGGGGTATTACGAGCAGTACTTC.

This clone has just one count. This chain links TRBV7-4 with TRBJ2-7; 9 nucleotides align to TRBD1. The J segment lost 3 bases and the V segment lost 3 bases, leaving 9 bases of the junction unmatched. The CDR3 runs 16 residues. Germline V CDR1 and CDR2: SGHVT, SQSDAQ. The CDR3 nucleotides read TGTGCCAGCAGCTTCCCTACAGGGGGCGAGGTCTACGAGCAGTACTTC. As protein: CASSFPTGGEVYEQYF.

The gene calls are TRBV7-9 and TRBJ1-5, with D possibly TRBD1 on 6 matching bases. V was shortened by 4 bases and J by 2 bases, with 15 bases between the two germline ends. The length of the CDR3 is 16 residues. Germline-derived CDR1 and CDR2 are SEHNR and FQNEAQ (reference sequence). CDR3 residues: CASSSGTSRGNQPQHF. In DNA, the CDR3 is TGTGCCAGCAGCTCGGGGACATCCAGGGGCAATCAGCCCCAGCATTTT. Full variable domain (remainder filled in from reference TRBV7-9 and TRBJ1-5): DTGVSQNPRHKITKRGQNVTFRCDPISEHNRLYWYRQTLGQGPEFLTYFQNEAQLEKSRLLSDRFSAERPKGSFSTLEIQRTEQGDSAMYLCASSSGTSRGNQPQHFGDGTRLSIL.

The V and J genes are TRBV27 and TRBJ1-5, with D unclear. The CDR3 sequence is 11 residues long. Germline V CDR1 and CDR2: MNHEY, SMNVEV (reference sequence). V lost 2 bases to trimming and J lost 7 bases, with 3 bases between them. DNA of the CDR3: TGTGCCAGCAGTTTAACCCAGCCCCAGCATTTT. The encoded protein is CASSLTQPQHF.

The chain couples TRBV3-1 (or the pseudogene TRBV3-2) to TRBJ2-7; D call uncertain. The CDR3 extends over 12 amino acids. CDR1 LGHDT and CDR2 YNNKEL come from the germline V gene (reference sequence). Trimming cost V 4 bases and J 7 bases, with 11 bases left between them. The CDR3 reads CASSRPPGEQYF. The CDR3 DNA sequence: TGTGCCAGCAGCCGTCCCCCCGGGGAGCAGTACTTC.

For the CDR3, the DNA is TGTGCCAGCAGTTACGACACTGAAGCTTTCTTT. Translation: CASSYDTEAFF. The chain joins TRBV6-5 to TRBJ1-1; no firm D call. V was cut by 2 bases and J by 3 bases, with 1 base left in between. The CDR3 totals 11 residues. The V gene's germline CDR1 is MNHEY and CDR2 SVGAGI.

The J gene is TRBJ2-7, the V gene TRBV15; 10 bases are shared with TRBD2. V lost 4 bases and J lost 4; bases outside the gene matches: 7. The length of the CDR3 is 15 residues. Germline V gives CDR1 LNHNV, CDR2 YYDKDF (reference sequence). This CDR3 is CATSIERGGLYEQYF. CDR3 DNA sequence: TGTGCCACCAGCATTGAGCGGGGGGGTTTATACGAGCAGTACTTC.

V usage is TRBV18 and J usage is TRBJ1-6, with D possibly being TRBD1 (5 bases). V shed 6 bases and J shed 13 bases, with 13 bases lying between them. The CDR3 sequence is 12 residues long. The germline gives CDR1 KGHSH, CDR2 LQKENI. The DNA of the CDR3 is TGTGCCAGCTCCCCGAGGAGGGGTCCCCTCCACTTT. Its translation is CASSPRRGPLHF. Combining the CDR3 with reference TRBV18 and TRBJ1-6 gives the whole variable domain NAGVMQNPRHLVRRRGQEARLRCSPMKGHSHVYWYRQLPEEGLKFMVYLQKENIIDESGMPKERFSAEFPKEGPSILRIQQVVRGDSAAYFCASSPRRGPLHFGNGTRLTVT.

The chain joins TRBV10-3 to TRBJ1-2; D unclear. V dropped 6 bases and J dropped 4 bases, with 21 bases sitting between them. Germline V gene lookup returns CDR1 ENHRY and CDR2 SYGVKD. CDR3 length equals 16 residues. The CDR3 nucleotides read TGTGCCATCAGGACCCTCTCCTGGGAGTTCGGCTATGGCTACACCTTC. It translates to CAIRTLSWEFGYGYTF.

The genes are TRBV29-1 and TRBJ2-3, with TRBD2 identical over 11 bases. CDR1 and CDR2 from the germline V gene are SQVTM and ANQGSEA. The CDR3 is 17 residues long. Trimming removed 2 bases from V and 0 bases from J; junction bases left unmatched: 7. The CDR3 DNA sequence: TGCAGCGTTGAACGATACCGACTAGCGGGGAGCACAGATACGCAGTATTTT. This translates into CSVERYRLAGSTDTQYF.

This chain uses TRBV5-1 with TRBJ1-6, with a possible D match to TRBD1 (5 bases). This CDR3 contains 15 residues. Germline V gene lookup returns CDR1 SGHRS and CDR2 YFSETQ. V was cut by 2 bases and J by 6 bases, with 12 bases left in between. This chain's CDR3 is CASSLTGQSNSPLHF. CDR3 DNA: TGCGCCAGCAGCTTAACGGGGCAGAGTAATTCACCCCTCCACTTT. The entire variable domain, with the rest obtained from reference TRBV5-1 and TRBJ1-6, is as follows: KAGVTQTPRYLIKTRGQQVTLSCSPISGHRSVSWYQQTPGQGLQFLFEYFSETQRNKGNFPGRFSGRQFSNSRSEMNVSTLELGDSALYLCASSLTGQSNSPLHFGNGTRLTVT.

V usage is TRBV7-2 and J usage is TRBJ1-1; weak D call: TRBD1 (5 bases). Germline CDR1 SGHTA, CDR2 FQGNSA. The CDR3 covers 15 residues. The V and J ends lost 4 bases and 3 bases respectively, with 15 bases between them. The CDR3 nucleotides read TGTGCCAGCAGCTCCCCTCTCGACAGCTACACTGAAGCTTTCTTT. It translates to CASSSPLDSYTEAFF.